These T cell receptor beta chains were read from a single sample in a study of blood T cell repertoires in COVID-19. Data came from immunoSEQ multiplex PCR; TCRdb stores just in-frame clones and leaves some out. The sample carries under 250,000 clones, roughly nine tenths recorded once. The source material was peripheral blood. The receptor source for this set is a man aged 55-75 years with COVID-19, enrolled during active disease. Both conserved end residues are part of each CDR3. D genes are given only for firm matches. The listing skips clone size in some rows; elsewhere it reads once, few, many or a size class.

cdr3_nt: TGTGCCAGCAGCCTTTCTAGGGGTGGCTACACCTTC
cdr3_aa: CASSLSRGGYTF
clone_size: few
j_call: TRBJ1-2
v_call: TRBV7-9
d_call: .

cdr3_nt: TGTGCCAGCAGCCAACGCCAGTATAAGTACTTC
cdr3_aa: CASSQRQYKYF
clone_size: few
j_call: TRBJ2-7
v_call: TRBV3-1/TRBV3-2
d_call: .

cdr3_nt: TGTGCCAGCAGTCCCTACCTAGCGGGTATCTCCTACGAGCAGTACTTC
cdr3_aa: CASSPYLAGISYEQYF
clone_size: once
j_call: TRBJ2-7
v_call: TRBV28
d_call: TRBD2

cdr3_nt: TGTGCCAGTCGGGGACAGCCGAACACTGAAGCTTTCTTT
cdr3_aa: CASRGQPNTEAFF
clone_size: .
j_call: TRBJ1-1
v_call: TRBV19
d_call: TRBD1

cdr3_nt: TGTGCCAGCAGCTTCGGACAGGGGAGGAACACTGAAGCTTTCTTT
cdr3_aa: CASSFGQGRNTEAFF
clone_size: .
j_call: TRBJ1-1
v_call: TRBV7-2
d_call: TRBD1

cdr3_nt: TGTGCCAGCAGTTACTCTCGGACAGCTCATCAGCCCCAGCATTTT
cdr3_aa: CASSYSRTAHQPQHF
clone_size: .
j_call: TRBJ1-5
v_call: TRBV6-2/TRBV6-3
d_call: .

cdr3_nt: TGCGCCAGCAGCCAAGGGGGACAGACTTCCACAGATACGCAGTATTTT
cdr3_aa: CASSQGGQTSTDTQYF
clone_size: .
j_call: TRBJ2-3
v_call: TRBV4-1
d_call: TRBD1

cdr3_nt: TGTGCCAGCAGTACTTTAGACAGGGGATCCTACGAGCAGTACTTC
cdr3_aa: CASSTLDRGSYEQYF
clone_size: .
j_call: TRBJ2-7
v_call: TRBV14
d_call: TRBD1

cdr3_nt: TGTGCCAGCAGTTACGGGGGGCAAGGGTACGAGCAGTACTTC
cdr3_aa: CASSYGGQGYEQYF
clone_size: .
j_call: TRBJ2-7
v_call: TRBV28
d_call: .

cdr3_nt: TGTGCCAGCAGCCAAGCAGTCAGGATTAACACTGAAGCTTTCTTT
cdr3_aa: CASSQAVRINTEAFF
clone_size: few
j_call: TRBJ1-1
v_call: TRBV3-1/TRBV3-2
d_call: .

cdr3_nt: TGTGCCAGCAGTTACTCGACGGGTGGCTACACCTTC
cdr3_aa: CASSYSTGGYTF
clone_size: .
j_call: TRBJ1-2
v_call: TRBV6-5
d_call: .

cdr3_nt: TGTGCCAGCAGCGATCGGACTAGCGGTCAAGAGACCCAGTACTTC
cdr3_aa: CASSDRTSGQETQYF
clone_size: .
j_call: TRBJ2-5
v_call: TRBV7-2
d_call: TRBD2

cdr3_nt: TGTGCCAGCAGCTCACTCGCAGGGGCGATCACTGAAGCTTTCTTT
cdr3_aa: CASSSLAGAITEAFF
clone_size: .
j_call: TRBJ1-1
v_call: TRBV13
d_call: .

cdr3_nt: TGTGCCATCAGCCCCGGGACTAGCGGGTTCTACGAGCAGTACTTC
cdr3_aa: CAISPGTSGFYEQYF
clone_size: .
j_call: TRBJ2-7
v_call: TRBV10-3
d_call: TRBD2

cdr3_nt: TGTGCCAGCAGCGCCGGGACTAGCGGGGGGGCCGATACGCAGTATTTT
cdr3_aa: CASSAGTSGGADTQYF
clone_size: .
j_call: TRBJ2-3
v_call: TRBV9
d_call: TRBD2

cdr3_nt: TGTGCCAGTAGTACGTGGGACAGCTCTAACTATGGCTACACCTTC
cdr3_aa: CASSTWDSSNYGYTF
clone_size: .
j_call: TRBJ1-2
v_call: TRBV19
d_call: TRBD1

cdr3_nt: TGTGCCAGCAGTTTGGGGGGGTTAGGGAGCAATCAGCCCCAGCATTTT
cdr3_aa: CASSLGGLGSNQPQHF
clone_size: .
j_call: TRBJ1-5
v_call: TRBV28
d_call: .

cdr3_nt: TGTGCCAGCAGCTCGCGGGGGGGCAGTTACAATGAGCAGTTCTTC
cdr3_aa: CASSSRGGSYNEQFF
clone_size: .
j_call: TRBJ2-1
v_call: TRBV7-3
d_call: TRBD2

cdr3_nt: TGTGCCAGCTCACCGGGACAGGGCCGCGGCCAGCCCCAGCATTTT
cdr3_aa: CASSPGQGRGQPQHF
clone_size: .
j_call: TRBJ1-5
v_call: TRBV18
d_call: TRBD1

cdr3_nt: TGCAGCGTTGAAGAAGTGGGACAGGCGATAAACTATGGCTACACCTTC
cdr3_aa: CSVEEVGQAINYGYTF
clone_size: once
j_call: TRBJ1-2
v_call: TRBV29-1
d_call: TRBD1

cdr3_nt: TGTGCCAGCAGCCAATTATCAGGGACTGGGGTATCGTACGAGCAGTACTTC
cdr3_aa: CASSQLSGTGVSYEQYF
clone_size: .
j_call: TRBJ2-7
v_call: TRBV4-2
d_call: .

cdr3_nt: TGTGCCACCAGCAGGCAACAGGGGGCTGGAGATACGCAGTATTTT
cdr3_aa: CATSRQQGAGDTQYF
clone_size: .
j_call: TRBJ2-3
v_call: TRBV15
d_call: TRBD1

cdr3_nt: TGTGCCAGCATTCCAGCGGGGGTGAATGAGCAGTTCTTC
cdr3_aa: CASIPAGVNEQFF
clone_size: .
j_call: TRBJ2-1
v_call: TRBV12-3/TRBV12-4
d_call: TRBD2

cdr3_nt: TGTGCCAGCCTTCAGGGGGCGCGGGGAAACATTCAGTACTTC
cdr3_aa: CASLQGARGNIQYF
clone_size: .
j_call: TRBJ2-4
v_call: TRBV6-6
d_call: TRBD1

cdr3_nt: TGTGCCAGCAGCACCACTAGCGGGGTCCCCACAGATACGCAGTATTTT
cdr3_aa: CASSTTSGVPTDTQYF
clone_size: .
j_call: TRBJ2-3
v_call: TRBV7-2
d_call: TRBD2

cdr3_nt: TGTGCCAGCAGTCTCACAGGGTACGAGCAGTACTTC
cdr3_aa: CASSLTGYEQYF
clone_size: .
j_call: TRBJ2-7
v_call: TRBV27
d_call: .